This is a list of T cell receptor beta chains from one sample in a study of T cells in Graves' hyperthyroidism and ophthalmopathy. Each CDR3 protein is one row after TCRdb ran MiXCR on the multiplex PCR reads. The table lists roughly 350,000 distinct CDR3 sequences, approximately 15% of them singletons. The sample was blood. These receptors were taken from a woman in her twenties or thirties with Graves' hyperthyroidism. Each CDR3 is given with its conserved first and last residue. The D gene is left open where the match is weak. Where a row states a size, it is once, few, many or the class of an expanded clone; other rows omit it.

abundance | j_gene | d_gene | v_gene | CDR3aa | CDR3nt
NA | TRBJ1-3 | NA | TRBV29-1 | CSVDSGFSGNTIYF | TGCAGCGTTGATAGTGGGTTCTCTGGAAACACCATATATTTT
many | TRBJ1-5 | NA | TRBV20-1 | CSAKRGNQPQHF | TGCAGTGCTAAAAGGGGCAATCAGCCCCAGCATTTT
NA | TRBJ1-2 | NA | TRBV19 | CASRKGQTPNYGYTF | TGTGCCAGCCGCAAAGGACAGACTCCTAACTATGGCTACACCTTC
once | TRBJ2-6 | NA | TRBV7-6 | CASSDLNGANVLTF | TGTGCCAGCAGCGACCTGAACGGGGCCAACGTCCTGACTTTC
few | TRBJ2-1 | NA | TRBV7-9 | CASSIRGGRNEQFF | TGTGCCAGCAGCATAAGGGGGGGTCGAAATGAGCAGTTCTTC
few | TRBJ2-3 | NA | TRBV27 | CASASGAGRPDTQYF | TGTGCCAGCGCATCAGGCGCAGGGCGACCAGATACGCAGTATTTT
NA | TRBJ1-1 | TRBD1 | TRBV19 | CASSIEGRGRPAEAFF | TGTGCCAGTAGTATAGAGGGCAGGGGGCGCCCCGCTGAAGCTTTCTTT
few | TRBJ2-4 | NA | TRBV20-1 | CSARDAGKGNIQYF | TGCAGTGCTAGAGATGCGGGGAAGGGGAACATTCAGTACTTC
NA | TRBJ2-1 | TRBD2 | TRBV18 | CASSLEGGLNEQFF | TGTGCCAGCTCATTGGAGGGAGGGTTGAATGAGCAGTTCTTC
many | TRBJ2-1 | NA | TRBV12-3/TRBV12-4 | CASSLVTGKPYNEQFF | TGTGCCAGCAGTTTAGTGACGGGAAAACCCTACAATGAGCAGTTCTTC
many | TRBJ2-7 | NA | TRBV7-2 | CASSLGREQYF | TGTGCCAGCAGTTTAGGTCGCGAGCAGTACTTC
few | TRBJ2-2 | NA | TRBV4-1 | CASSPKKGGASWTGELFF | TGCGCCAGCAGCCCCAAGAAGGGGGGCGCTTCGTGGACCGGGGAGCTGTTTTTT
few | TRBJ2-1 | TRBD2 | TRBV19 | CASTGLAGRANEQFF | TGTGCCAGTACCGGCCTAGCCGGGAGGGCTAATGAGCAGTTCTTC
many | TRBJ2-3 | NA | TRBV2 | CASNEGGLIGDTQYF | TGTGCCAGCAACGAGGGAGGCCTCATAGGGGATACGCAGTATTTT
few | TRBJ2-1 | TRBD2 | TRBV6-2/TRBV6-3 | CASSYSSSGNPYNEQFF | TGTGCCAGCAGTTACTCGAGTAGCGGGAACCCCTACAATGAGCAGTTCTTC
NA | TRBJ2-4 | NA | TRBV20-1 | CSATQGPNIQYF | TGCAGTGCCACCCAGGGGCCAAACATTCAGTACTTC
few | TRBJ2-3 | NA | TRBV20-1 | CSPRGGPSTDTQYF | TGCAGTCCTCGCGGCGGGCCTAGCACAGATACGCAGTATTTT
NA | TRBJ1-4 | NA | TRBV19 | CASRQPPTNEKLFF | TGTGCCAGTAGACAGCCCCCAACTAATGAAAAACTGTTTTTT
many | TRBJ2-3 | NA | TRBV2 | CASMNAGGIDTQYF | TGTGCCAGCATGAATGCAGGGGGGATCGATACGCAGTATTTT
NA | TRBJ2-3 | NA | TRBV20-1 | CSATNDQAYTDTQYF | TGCAGTGCTACTAATGATCAGGCATACACAGATACGCAGTATTTT
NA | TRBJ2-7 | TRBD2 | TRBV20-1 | CSAGSGTSYEQYF | TGCAGTGCTGGCTCCGGGACTAGCTACGAGCAGTACTTC
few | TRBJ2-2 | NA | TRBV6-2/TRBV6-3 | CASTLGAGEPFF | TGTGCCAGCACCTTAGGGGCCGGGGAGCCGTTTTTT
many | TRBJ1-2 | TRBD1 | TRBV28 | CASSLTGQDRVGGYTF | TGTGCCAGCAGTTTAACGGGCCAGGACAGGGTGGGAGGCTACACCTTC
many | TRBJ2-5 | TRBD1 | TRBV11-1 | CASSGQGTGRLQYF | TGTGCCAGCAGCGGACAGGGGACAGGTCGCCTTCAGTACTTC
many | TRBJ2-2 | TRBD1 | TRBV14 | CASSQDPRQGARTGELFF | TGTGCCAGCAGCCAAGACCCCAGGCAGGGGGCCCGAACCGGGGAGCTGTTTTTT
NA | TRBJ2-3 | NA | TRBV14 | CASSHRGLARPTDTQYF | TGTGCCAGCAGCCACCGAGGGTTGGCTAGACCCACAGATACGCAGTATTTT
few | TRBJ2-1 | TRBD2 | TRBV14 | CASSSSSGSIYNEQFF | TGTGCCAGCAGCTCTTCTAGCGGGAGTATCTACAATGAGCAGTTCTTC
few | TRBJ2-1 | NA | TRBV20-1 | CSASRGAHNEQFF | TGCAGTGCTAGTCGTGGTGCCCACAATGAGCAGTTCTTC
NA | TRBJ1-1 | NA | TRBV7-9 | CASSLGVGGPEAFF | TGTGCCAGCAGCTTAGGGGTCGGGGGCCCTGAAGCTTTCTTT
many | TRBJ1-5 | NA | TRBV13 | CASSTRPKEPQHF | TGTGCCAGCAGCACCAGGCCTAAGGAGCCCCAGCATTTT
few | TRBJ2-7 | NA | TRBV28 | CASTYSYEQYF | TGTGCCAGCACCTACTCCTACGAGCAGTACTTC
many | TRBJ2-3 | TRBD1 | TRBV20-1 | CSGTTGTVADTQYF | TGCAGTGGTACAACCGGGACAGTCGCAGATACGCAGTATTTT
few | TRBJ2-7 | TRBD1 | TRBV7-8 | CASSNRGDAEQYF | TGTGCCAGCAGCAACAGGGGGGATGCCGAGCAGTACTTC
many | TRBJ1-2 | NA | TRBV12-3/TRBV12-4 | CAAQVNYGYTF | TGTGCCGCTCAGGTTAACTATGGCTACACCTTC
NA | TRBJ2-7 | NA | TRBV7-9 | CASSPTTFSYEQYF | TGTGCCAGCAGCCCAACTACTTTCTCCTACGAGCAGTACTTC
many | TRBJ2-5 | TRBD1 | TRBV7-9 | CASSWDRDRVRETQYF | TGTGCCAGCAGCTGGGACCGGGACAGGGTACGGGAGACCCAGTACTTC
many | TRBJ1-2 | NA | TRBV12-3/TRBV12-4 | CASSSGLGYTF | TGTGCCAGCAGTTCCGGGCTGGGCTACACCTTC
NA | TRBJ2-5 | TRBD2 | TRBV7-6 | CASSPRGSGRLGGTQYF | TGTGCCAGCAGCCCCCGTGGTAGCGGGAGGCTGGGAGGGACCCAGTACTTC
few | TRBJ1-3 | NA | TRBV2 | CASSTGIGNTMYF | TGTGCCAGCAGTACAGGGATAGGAAACACCATGTATTTT
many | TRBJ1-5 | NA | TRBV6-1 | CASSSRRGTNQPQHF | TGTGCCAGCAGTAGCCGCAGGGGTACCAATCAGCCCCAGCATTTT
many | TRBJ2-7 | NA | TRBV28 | CASSGGGTDSYEQYF | TGTGCCAGCAGCGGCGGCGGTACAGACTCCTACGAGCAGTACTTC
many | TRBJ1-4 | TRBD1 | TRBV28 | CASSPQQGANEKLFF | TGTGCCAGCAGTCCCCAACAGGGGGCAAATGAAAAACTGTTTTTT
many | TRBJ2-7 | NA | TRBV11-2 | CASSFPGAEQYF | TGTGCCAGCAGCTTTCCGGGTGCCGAGCAGTACTTC
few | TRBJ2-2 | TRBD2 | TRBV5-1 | CASSQHASGSRWELFF | TGCGCCAGCAGCCAGCATGCTAGCGGGAGTCGGTGGGAGCTGTTTTTT
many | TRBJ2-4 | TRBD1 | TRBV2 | CASSQGQGLDIQYF | TGTGCCAGCAGCCAGGGACAGGGCCTAGACATTCAGTACTTC
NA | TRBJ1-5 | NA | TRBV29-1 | CSVGLEGNQPQHF | TGCAGCGTTGGTTTGGAAGGCAATCAGCCCCAGCATTTT
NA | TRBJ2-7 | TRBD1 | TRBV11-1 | CASTYDRGLGEQYF | TGTGCCAGCACCTACGACAGGGGGCTGGGGGAGCAGTACTTC
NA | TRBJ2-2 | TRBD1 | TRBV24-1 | CATSEQGQGNTGGLFF | TGTGCCACCAGTGAGCAGGGACAGGGGAACACCGGGGGGCTGTTTTTT
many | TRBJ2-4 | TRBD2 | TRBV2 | CASSGSKTSGIAKNIQYF | TGTGCCAGCAGTGGCTCCAAGACTAGCGGGATAGCCAAAAACATTCAGTACTTC
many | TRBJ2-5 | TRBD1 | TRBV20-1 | CSARGTGIGETQYF | TGCAGTGCTAGAGGGACAGGGATCGGTGAGACCCAGTACTTC
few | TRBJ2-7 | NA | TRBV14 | CASSLLPYEQYF | TGTGCCAGCAGCCTCCTACCCTACGAGCAGTACTTC
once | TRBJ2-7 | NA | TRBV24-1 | CATSEGPLEIHEQYF | TGTGCCACCAGTGAGGGGCCTTTAGAGATCCACGAGCAGTACTTC
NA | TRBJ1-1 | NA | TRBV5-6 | CASSLVLGVEAFF | TGTGCCAGCAGCTTGGTATTGGGGGTCGAAGCTTTCTTT
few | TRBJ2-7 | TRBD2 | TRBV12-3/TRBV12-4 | CASSKRTSGPYEQYF | TGTGCCAGCAGTAAGCGGACTAGCGGACCCTACGAGCAGTACTTC